A single sample gave rise to the 8 T cell receptor beta chains below, sequenced in a study of T-cell reconstitution after alpha-beta-depleted transplantation in children. It was with unique molecular identifiers that the TCRbeta library was prepared. TCRdb itself ran the PCR reads through MiXCR, one entry per CDR3 protein. The table records 200,000 to 300,000 distinct CDR3 sequences, about 11% of them present only once. The source was PBMCs from the stem cell graft donor, collected from the stem cell graft. The receptors stem from a human donor who donated a stem cell graft to a child with acute lymphoblastic leukemia.

This clonotype was seen at least ten times. The V call is TRBV6-1, the J call TRBJ1-2; no clear D gene. Trimming stripped 5 bases from V and 0 bases from J, with 13 bases between. CDR1 MNHNS and CDR2 SASEGT come from the germline V gene. CDR3 size: 15 residues. CDR3 coding DNA: TGTGCCAGCAGTAGAAGGTTTAGAGCTAACTATGGCTACACCTTC. Protein: CASSRRFRANYGYTF.

Comments on this clonotype: It may be a read error: a sequence one base away is much more abundant. The chain couples TRBV5-1 to TRBJ2-4; tentative D call: TRBD2 (6 bases). This CDR3 contains 16 residues. Germline lookup yields CDR1 SGHRS and CDR2 YFSETQ. For the CDR3, the DNA is TGCGCCAGCAGCTTGTCTTGGAGGGATCGAAGAAACAGTCAGTACTTC. It specifies CASSLSWRDRRNSQYF.

This clonotype was seen ten or more times. The chain recombines TRBV6-5 with TRBJ1-1; D uncertain. Germline CDR1 reads MNHEY; CDR2 reads SVGAGI. The V end lost 0 bases, the J end lost 1 base, and 9 bases lay between the germline ends. The CDR3 is 15 amino acids. The CDR3 region is CASSYSRGENTEAFF. CDR3 sequence (DNA): TGTGCCAGCAGTTACTCACGGGGAGAGAACACTGAAGCTTTCTTT.

At least ten counts were recorded for this clonotype. The rearrangement links TRBV6-5 to TRBJ1-2, with a weak D call TRBD1 (6 bases). Germline values: CDR1 MNHEY, CDR2 SVGAGI. The V end lost 5 bases, the J end lost 8 bases, and 18 bases lay between the germline ends. This CDR3 contains 14 residues. Written as DNA, the CDR3 is TGTGCCAGCAGTCTACAGGGAGGTGCGGGCGGCTACACCTTC. Its translation: CASSLQGGAGGYTF.

J is TRBJ2-7 and V is TRBV18, with a weak D call TRBD2 (5 bases). Looked up from germline, CDR1 is KGHSH and CDR2 is LQKENI. The CDR3 is 14 amino acids. V was pared by 2 bases and J by 7 bases, with 15 bases between. The CDR3 here is CASSPSWVPGEQYF. CDR3 in DNA: TGTGCCAGCTCACCAAGTTGGGTACCGGGGGAGCAGTACTTC.

There are many counts of this clonotype. This chain joins TRBV6-1 and TRBJ1-3; no definite D call. Trimming cost V 9 bases and J 0 bases, with 12 bases left between them. Germline V gives CDR1 MNHNS, CDR2 SASEGT. The length of the CDR3 is 14 residues. CDR3 DNA: TGTGCCAGTTTTAAGACTTTCTCTGGAAACACCATATATTTT. Residues: CASFKTFSGNTIYF.

This clonotype was recorded many times. The J gene is TRBJ2-3, the V gene TRBV7-2; D unresolved. V lost 1 base to trimming and J lost 0 bases, with 8 bases between them. CDR1 is SGHTA and CDR2 is FQGNSA in the germline V gene. This CDR3 spans 15 amino acids. CDR3 sequence: CASSLVRRSTDTQYF. Written as DNA, the CDR3 is TGTGCCAGCAGCTTAGTACGCCGTAGCACAGATACGCAGTATTTT.

This clonotype was detected ten times or more. The chain carries TRBV6-1 and TRBJ2-1; 11 bases line up with TRBD2. This CDR3 spans 15 amino acids. The J segment lost 9 bases and the V segment lost 6 bases, leaving 10 bases of the junction unmatched. The germline V gene has CDR1 MNHNS and CDR2 SASEGT. The CDR3 sequence is CASRGASGRIIEQFF. CDR3 sequence (DNA): TGTGCCAGCAGAGGGGCTAGCGGGAGGATTATTGAGCAGTTCTTC.